The T cell receptor beta chain described here comes from a study of spatial heterogeneity in lung cancer. Time point of the sample: sample taken at primary tumor resection. Unsorted whole RNA of tumor, nontumor lung or frozen PBMC was sequenced. Donation came from 70 or so patients with untreated early-stage non-small cell lung cancer. A unique molecular identifier was attached to every TCR cDNA molecule. TCRdb re-derived calls from the 5' RACE reads in MiXCR, one entry per CDR3 protein. This table has around 40,000 distinct CDR3 sequences, roughly 6% appearing once. Trimming removed 2 bases from V and 4 bases from J, with 12 bases in between. Germline assignment: CDR1 MNHNY and CDR2 SVGAGI (reference sequence). The CDR3 is 16 amino acids.

Specimen: PBMCs, collected at surgery. J is TRBJ2-6 and V is TRBV6-6; D is unresolved. The clonotype comes from a male donor with early-stage non-small cell lung cancer. The CDR3 DNA is TGTGCCAGCAGTTACCCCCCAACCCAAGGGGCCAACGTCCTGACTTTC. It codes for CASSYPPTQGANVLTF.